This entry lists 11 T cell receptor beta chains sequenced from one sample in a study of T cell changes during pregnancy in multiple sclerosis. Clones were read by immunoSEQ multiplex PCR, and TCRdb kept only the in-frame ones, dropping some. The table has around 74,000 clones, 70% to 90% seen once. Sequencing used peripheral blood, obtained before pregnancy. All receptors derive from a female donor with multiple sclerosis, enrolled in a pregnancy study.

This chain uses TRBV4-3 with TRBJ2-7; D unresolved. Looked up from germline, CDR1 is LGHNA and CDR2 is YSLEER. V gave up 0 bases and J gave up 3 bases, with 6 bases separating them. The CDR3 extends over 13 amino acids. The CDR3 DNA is TGCGCCAGCAGCCAAGATTCAGGCTACGAGCAGTACTTC. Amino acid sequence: CASSQDSGYEQYF.

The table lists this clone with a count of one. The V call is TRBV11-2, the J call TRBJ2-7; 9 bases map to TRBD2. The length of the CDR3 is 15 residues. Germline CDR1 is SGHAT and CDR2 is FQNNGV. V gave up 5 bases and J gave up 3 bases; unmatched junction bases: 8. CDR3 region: CASSRLTSGNYEQYF. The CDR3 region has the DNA TGTGCCAGCAGCCGCCTGACTAGCGGCAACTACGAGCAGTACTTC. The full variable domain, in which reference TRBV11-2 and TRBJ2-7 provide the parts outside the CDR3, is EAGVAQSPRYKIIEKRQSVAFWCNPISGHATLYWYQQILGQGPKLLIQFQNNGVVDDSQLPKDRFSAERLKGVDSTLKIQPAKLEDSAVYLCASSRLTSGNYEQYFGPGTRLTVT.

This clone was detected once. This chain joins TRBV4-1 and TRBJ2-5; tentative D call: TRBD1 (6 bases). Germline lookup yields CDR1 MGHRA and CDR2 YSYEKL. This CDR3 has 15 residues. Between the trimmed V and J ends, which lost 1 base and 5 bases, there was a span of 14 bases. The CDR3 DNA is TGCGCCAGCAGCCAAGTTTTGGGGGCTGGGGAGACCCAGTACTTC. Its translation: CASSQVLGAGETQYF.

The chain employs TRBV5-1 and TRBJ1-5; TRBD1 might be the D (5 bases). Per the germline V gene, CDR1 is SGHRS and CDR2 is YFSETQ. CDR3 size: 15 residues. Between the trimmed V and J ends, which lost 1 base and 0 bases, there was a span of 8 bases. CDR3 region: CASSLLGDSNQPQHF. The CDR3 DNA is TGCGCCAGCAGCTTGCTAGGGGATAGCAATCAGCCCCAGCATTTT. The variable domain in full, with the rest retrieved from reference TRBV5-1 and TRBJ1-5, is KAGVTQTPRYLIKTRGQQVTLSCSPISGHRSVSWYQQTPGQGLQFLFEYFSETQRNKGNFPGRFSGRQFSNSRSEMNVSTLELGDSALYLCASSLLGDSNQPQHFGDGTRLSIL.

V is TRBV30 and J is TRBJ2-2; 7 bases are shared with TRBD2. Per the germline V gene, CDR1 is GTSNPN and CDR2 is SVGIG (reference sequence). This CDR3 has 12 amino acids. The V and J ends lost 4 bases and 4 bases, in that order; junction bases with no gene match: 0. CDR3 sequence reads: CAWTSGTGELFF. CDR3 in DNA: TGTGCCTGGACTAGCGGCACCGGGGAGCTGTTTTTT.

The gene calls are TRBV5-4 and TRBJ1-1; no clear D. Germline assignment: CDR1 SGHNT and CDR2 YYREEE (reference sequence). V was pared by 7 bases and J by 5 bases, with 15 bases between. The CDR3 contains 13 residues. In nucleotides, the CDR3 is TGTGCCAGCTCCTGGGAGGTTGGGACTGAAGCTTTCTTT. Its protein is CASSWEVGTEAFF. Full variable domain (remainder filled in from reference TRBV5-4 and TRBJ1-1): ETGVTQSPTHLIKTRGQQVTLRCSSQSGHNTVSWYQQALGQGPQFIFQYYREEENGRGNFPPRFSGLQFPNYSSELNVNALELDDSALYLCASSWEVGTEAFFGQGTRLTVV.

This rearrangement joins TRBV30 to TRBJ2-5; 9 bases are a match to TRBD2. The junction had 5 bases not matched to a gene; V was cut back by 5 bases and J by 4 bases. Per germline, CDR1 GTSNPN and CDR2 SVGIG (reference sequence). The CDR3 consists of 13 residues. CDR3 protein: CAWGAGGRETQYF. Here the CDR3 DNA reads TGTGCCTGGGGAGCGGGGGGTCGAGAGACCCAGTACTTC. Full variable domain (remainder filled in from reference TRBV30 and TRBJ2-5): SQTIHQWPATLVQPVGSPLSLECTVEGTSNPNLYWYRQAAGRGLQLLFYSVGIGQISSEVPQNLSASRPQDRQFILSSKKLLLSDSGFYLCAWGAGGRETQYFGPGTRLLVL.

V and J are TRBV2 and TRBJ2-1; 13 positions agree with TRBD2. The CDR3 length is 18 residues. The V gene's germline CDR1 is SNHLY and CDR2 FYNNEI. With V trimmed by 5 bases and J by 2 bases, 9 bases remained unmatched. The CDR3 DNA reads TGTGCCAGCAGTCCAACTAGCGGGGGGGGGCTAGCCTACAATGAGCAGTTCTTC. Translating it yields CASSPTSGGGLAYNEQFF.

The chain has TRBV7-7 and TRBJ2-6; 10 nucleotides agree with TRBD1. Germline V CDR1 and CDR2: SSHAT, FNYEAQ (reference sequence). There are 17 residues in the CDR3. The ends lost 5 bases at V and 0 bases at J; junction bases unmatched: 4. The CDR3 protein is CASSDRGPSSGANVLTF. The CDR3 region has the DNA TGTGCCAGCAGCGACAGGGGGCCCAGCTCTGGGGCCAACGTCCTGACTTTC.

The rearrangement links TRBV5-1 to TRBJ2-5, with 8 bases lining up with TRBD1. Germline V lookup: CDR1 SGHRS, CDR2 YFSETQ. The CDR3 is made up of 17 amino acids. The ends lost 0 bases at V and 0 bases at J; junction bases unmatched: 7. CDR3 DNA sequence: TGCGCCAGCAGCTTGGGTCTGACAGGGGATTACCAAGAGACCCAGTACTTC. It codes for CASSLGLTGDYQETQYF. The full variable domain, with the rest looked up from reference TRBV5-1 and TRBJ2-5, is KAGVTQTPRYLIKTRGQQVTLSCSPISGHRSVSWYQQTPGQGLQFLFEYFSETQRNKGNFPGRFSGRQFSNSRSEMNVSTLELGDSALYLCASSLGLTGDYQETQYFGPGTRLLVL.

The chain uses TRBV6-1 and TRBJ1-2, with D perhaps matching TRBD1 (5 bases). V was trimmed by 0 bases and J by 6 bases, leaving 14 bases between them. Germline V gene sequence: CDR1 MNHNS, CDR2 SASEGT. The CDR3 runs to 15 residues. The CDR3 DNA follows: TGTGCCAGCAGTGAAGCGGGAGGGGTGCGAAATGGCTACACCTTC. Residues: CASSEAGGVRNGYTF.